The 30 T cell receptor beta chains below come from one sample, sequenced in a study of HIV-infected children after antiretroviral therapy interruption. RNA-based 3' RACE libraries used unique molecular identifiers. TCRdb passed the 3' RACE reads through MiXCR, listing each CDR3 protein once. The sample holds about 89,000 distinct CDR3 sequences; less than 7% are singletons and the top ten take 0.85% to 1.2%. The treatment is: PENTA 11 planned treatment interruption arm or continuous ART arm. Sequencing was performed on CD45RA+ CD4+ T cells from PBMCs, pooled from several time points, taken from a donor given antiretroviral therapy, either interrupted or continuous. Subset: naive CD4+ CD45RA+ CD45RO- T cells. The receptors were sampled from a pool of human donors with HIV.

In its sample, this clonotype was seen many times. Written as DNA, the CDR3 is TGCGCCAGCAGCTCAGGACAGGGGGCGACCTACGAGCAGTACTTC. This codes for CASSSGQGATYEQYF. The chain is built from TRBV5-1 and TRBJ2-7; 11 nucleotides match TRBD1. The CDR3 loop spans 15 amino acids. Germline loops: CDR1 SGHRS, CDR2 YFSETQ. V was pared by 3 bases and J by 2 bases, with 4 bases of the junction left unmatched.

The chain joins TRBV11-3 to TRBJ1-6; D not resolved. Trimming cost V 1 base and J 7 bases, with 17 bases left between them. The CDR3 totals 17 residues. The germline gives CDR1 SGHNT, CDR2 YENEEA. The CDR3 sequence: CASSLVSGLKTNSPLHF. CDR3 nucleotide sequence: TGTGCCAGCAGCTTAGTTTCAGGCCTCAAAACAAATTCACCCCTCCACTTT.

This clonotype came up many times. The V and J genes are TRBV7-9 and TRBJ2-1, with 12 bases fitting TRBD2. This CDR3 contains 17 residues. Unmatched junction bases numbered 11, after V lost 5 bases and J lost 6 bases. Germline V lookup: CDR1 SEHNR, CDR2 FQNEAQ (reference sequence). This CDR3 is CASSRRKTSGRSNEQFF. CDR3 DNA sequence: TGTGCCAGCAGCCGGCGAAAGACTAGCGGGAGAAGCAATGAGCAGTTCTTC.

This clonotype has at least ten counts. V usage is TRBV12-3 or TRBV12-4 and J usage is TRBJ1-6; D remains unclear. The CDR3 loop spans 13 amino acids. Trimming cost V 4 bases and J 6 bases, with 7 bases left between them. CDR3 nucleotide sequence: TGTGCCAGCAGTTCACGGGGTAATTCACCCCTCCACTTT. Its protein product is CASSSRGNSPLHF.

The genes are TRBV20-1 and TRBJ1-2, with 7 bases aligning to TRBD1. This CDR3 region has 15 residues. Germline lookup yields CDR1 DFQATT and CDR2 SNEGSKA (reference sequence). J was trimmed by 4 bases and V by 5 bases; bases with no gene match: 13. The CDR3 spells CSARGREGAAYGYTF. The CDR3 region has the DNA TGCAGTGCTCGGGGCAGGGAGGGGGCGGCCTATGGCTACACCTTC.

This clonotype was seen ten or more times. This chain uses TRBV12-5 with TRBJ1-5; D remains unclear. Trimming stripped 2 bases from V and 4 bases from J, with 3 bases between. Germline CDR1 LGHNT, CDR2 FRNRAP. CDR3 length: 12 amino acids. CDR3: CASGLWNQPQHF. The CDR3 coding sequence is TGTGCTAGTGGTTTGTGGAATCAGCCCCAGCATTTT.

This clonotype was counted many times. V and J are TRBV12-3 or TRBV12-4 and TRBJ2-7; 7 positions agree with TRBD2. The trim removed 1 base at V and 1 base at J, leaving 13 bases unmatched. The length of the CDR3 is 18 residues. In nucleotides, the CDR3 is TGTGCCAGCAGTTTAGGGGTGGGCTATGAGCGGGGATCCTACGAGCAGTACTTC. As protein: CASSLGVGYERGSYEQYF.

This clonotype was recorded at least ten times. V and J are TRBV6-1 and TRBJ1-2; the D gene is possibly TRBD1 (5 bases). Germline V gene data show CDR1 as MNHNS and CDR2 as SASEGT. V shed 8 bases and J shed 7 bases, with 14 bases lying between them. The CDR3 runs 12 residues. In nucleotides, the CDR3 is TGTGCCAGCTCCGGGACGCAAGTTGGCTACACCTTC. Residues: CASSGTQVGYTF.

This clonotype was picked up many times. V gene TRBV12-3 or TRBV12-4 combines with J gene TRBJ1-1; D possibly corresponds to TRBD1 (6 bases). Trimming cost V 1 base and J 3 bases, with 9 bases left between them. The CDR3 has 14 amino acids. CDR3 DNA sequence: TGTGCCAGCAGTTTAGGGGACACCTACACTGAAGCTTTCTTT. Its translation: CASSLGDTYTEAFF.

This clonotype was seen many times. This rearrangement joins TRBV5-4 to TRBJ2-1; D is unclear. This CDR3 has 15 residues. V was clipped by 4 bases and J by 0 bases, with 11 bases between them. Germline values: CDR1 SGHNT, CDR2 YYREEE (reference sequence). The CDR3, as DNA: TGTGCCAGCAGCCACACTGTAAGCTCCTACAATGAGCAGTTCTTC. Translation gives CASSHTVSSYNEQFF.

This clonotype came up many times. The CDR3 DNA reads as TGCAGTGCTAGAGGAACAGCTAGCTCTGGGGCCAACGTCCTGACTTTC. The encoded protein is CSARGTASSGANVLTF. V usage is TRBV20-1 and J usage is TRBJ2-6, with no clear D. V gave up 1 base and J gave up 0 bases, with 10 bases separating them. This CDR3 has 16 residues. Germline V CDR1 and CDR2: DFQATT, SNEGSKA (reference sequence).

This clonotype was counted ten times or more. The V call is TRBV12-3 or TRBV12-4, the J call TRBJ1-1; D uncertain. This CDR3 contains 14 residues. Trimming pared 4 bases from V and 0 bases from J, leaving 9 bases between. The CDR3 region has the DNA TGTGCCAGCAGTTCAACGTCGATGAACACTGAAGCTTTCTTT. This sequence encodes CASSSTSMNTEAFF.

At least ten counts were recorded for this clonotype. The chain joins TRBV20-1 to TRBJ1-5; D is unclear. The CDR3 is made up of 16 amino acids. Germline CDR1 is DFQATT and CDR2 is SNEGSKA (reference sequence). V lost 6 bases and J 0 bases, leaving 18 bases between the germline ends. CDR3 coding DNA: TGCAGTGCACCAGCGGGAAGGGCGGATAGCAATCAGCCCCAGCATTTT. This translates into CSAPAGRADSNQPQHF.

There are many counts of this clonotype. The gene calls are TRBV20-1 and TRBJ1-1, with 8 positions matching TRBD1. Unmatched junction bases numbered 7, after V lost 2 bases and J lost 5 bases. Germline V gives CDR1 DFQATT, CDR2 SNEGSKA (reference sequence). The CDR3 has 14 amino acids. The CDR3 loop is CSARPFDRGTEAFF. The CDR3 DNA sequence: TGCAGTGCTAGACCCTTTGACAGGGGAACTGAAGCTTTCTTT.

This clonotype was recorded many times. The chain joins TRBV6-6 to TRBJ1-5; D uncertain. Per the germline V gene, CDR1 is MNHNY and CDR2 is SVGAGI (reference sequence). The CDR3 is 15 amino acids. Trimming stripped 4 bases from V and 0 bases from J, with 10 bases between. In DNA, the CDR3 is TGTGCCAGCAGTTTCTCACGGGATAGCAATCAGCCCCAGCATTTT. Its translation is CASSFSRDSNQPQHF.

This clonotype has ten or more counts. The rearrangement joins TRBV7-9 to TRBJ2-1; D not resolved. The CDR3 loop spans 13 amino acids. CDR1 and CDR2 from the germline V gene are SEHNR and FQNEAQ (reference sequence). V lost 4 bases to trimming and J lost 9 bases, with 13 bases between them. This chain's CDR3 is CASSSLSVGEQFF. For the CDR3, the DNA is TGTGCCAGCAGCTCGCTATCGGTTGGTGAGCAGTTCTTC.

This clonotype was picked up many times. The gene calls are TRBV24-1 and TRBJ2-2; D not certain. The CDR3 runs 14 residues. Germline assignment: CDR1 KGHDR and CDR2 SFDVKD. V was clipped by 6 bases and J by 1 base, with 8 bases between them. CDR3 residues: CATSSHLNTGELFF. DNA for the CDR3: TGTGCCACCAGTTCTCACTTGAACACCGGGGAGCTGTTTTTT.

This clonotype was recorded at least ten times. The J gene is TRBJ2-1, the V gene TRBV9; tentatively, D is TRBD2 (5 bases). The CDR3 has 13 amino acids. Between the trimmed V and J ends, which lost 0 bases and 8 bases, there was a span of 9 bases. From germline, CDR1 is SGDLS and CDR2 YYNGEE. In nucleotides, the CDR3 is TGTGCCAGCAGCGTAGAGGCGAGGGATGAGCAGTTCTTC. Translation: CASSVEARDEQFF.

This clonotype was counted at least ten times. The rearrangement uses TRBV11-2 and TRBJ2-7, with 10 bases aligning to TRBD2. V shed 0 bases and J 7 bases; nucleotides not matched to a gene: 9. Germline V gene data show CDR1 as SGHAT and CDR2 as FQNNGV. The CDR3 sequence is 16 residues long. This chain's CDR3 is CASSLEGGLAGAEQYF. The CDR3 DNA sequence: TGTGCCAGCAGCTTAGAGGGGGGGCTAGCGGGGGCTGAGCAGTACTTC.

This clonotype has only a few counts. V gene TRBV5-5 combines with J gene TRBJ1-5; 7 bases are a match to TRBD1. Germline V gene lookup returns CDR1 SGHKS and CDR2 YYEKEE (reference sequence). V gave up 1 base and J gave up 1 base; unmatched junction bases: 8. CDR3 length: 17 amino acids. CDR3 region: CASSLRQGVNSNQPQHF. The CDR3 DNA follows: TGTGCCAGCAGCTTGCGACAGGGAGTTAACAGCAATCAGCCCCAGCATTTT.

In this sample, this clonotype turned up many times. This chain links TRBV5-8 with TRBJ2-1; D remains unclear. V was cut by 0 bases and J by 9 bases, with 10 bases left in between. This CDR3 has 13 amino acids. CDR1 is SGHTS, CDR2 YDEGEE, per germline. The CDR3 region has the DNA TGTGCCAGCAGCTTGGAGGTTTTTGGTGAGCAGTTCTTC. Its protein is CASSLEVFGEQFF.

This clonotype was found many times. The V call is TRBV7-9, the J call TRBJ2-7; tentative D call: TRBD1 (6 bases). The CDR3 totals 16 residues. Trimming stripped 5 bases from V and 5 bases from J, with 22 bases between. CDR1 is SEHNR, CDR2 FQNEAQ, per germline (reference sequence). CDR3 DNA sequence: TGTGCCAGCAGCCTCCTCAACGACAGGAAACGCCACGAGCAGTACTTC. Amino acids: CASSLLNDRKRHEQYF. Full variable domain (outside the CDR3, taken from reference TRBV7-9 and TRBJ2-7): DTGVSQNPRHKITKRGQNVTFRCDPISEHNRLYWYRQTLGQGPEFLTYFQNEAQLEKSRLLSDRFSAERPKGSFSTLEIQRTEQGDSAMYLCASSLLNDRKRHEQYFGPGTRLTVT.

In this sample, this clonotype turned up many times. DNA for the CDR3: TGTGCCAGCAGTTACTCTCAGACTTCCCGTCCGGATGAGCAGTTCTTC. This gives the protein CASSYSQTSRPDEQFF. The V call is TRBV6-2 or TRBV6-3, the J call TRBJ2-1; D is ambiguous. The CDR3 spans 16 residues. Germline CDR1 MNHEY, CDR2 SVGEGT. Between the trimmed V and J ends, which lost 0 bases and 8 bases, there was a span of 17 bases.

This clonotype showed up just a few times. The chain has TRBV10-3 and TRBJ1-1, with D hard to call. Germline CDR1 reads ENHRY; CDR2 reads SYGVKD. The CDR3 covers 12 residues. V was cut by 3 bases and J by 9 bases, with 11 bases left in between. CDR3 in amino acids: CAISEPEAQAFF. The DNA for the CDR3 is TGTGCCATCAGTGAACCAGAGGCTCAAGCTTTCTTT.

This clonotype was seen many times. This chain links TRBV10-3 with TRBJ2-1; D uncertain. The CDR3 contains 14 residues. Germline CDR1 is ENHRY and CDR2 is SYGVKD. V gave up 10 bases and J gave up 9 bases, with 22 bases separating them. DNA for the CDR3: TGTGCCAGCGGTGATGTTTGGAGCTATGCTGAGCAGTTCTTC. Protein sequence: CASGDVWSYAEQFF.

This clonotype was seen ten or more times. The chain uses TRBV5-6 and TRBJ1-2, with D perhaps TRBD1 (6 bases). CDR1 SGHDT and CDR2 YYEEEE come from the germline V gene. V was shortened by 6 bases and J by 4 bases, with 19 bases between the two germline ends. This CDR3 is built from 15 residues. In DNA form, the CDR3 reads TGTGCCAGCACCCAACAAGGGGGTCAGAGCTATGGCTACACCTTC. This gives the protein CASTQQGGQSYGYTF. Filled out from reference TRBV5-6 and TRBJ1-2, the complete variable domain reads DAGVTQSPTHLIKTRGQQVTLRCSPKSGHDTVSWYQQALGQGPQFIFQYYEEEERQRGNFPDRFSGHQFPNYSSELNVNALLLGDSALYLCASTQQGGQSYGYTFGSGTRLTVV.

This chain links TRBV19 with TRBJ1-1; D unresolved. This CDR3 comprises 15 residues. V dropped 7 bases and J dropped 0 bases, with 15 bases sitting between them. CDR1 is LNHDA, CDR2 SQIVND, per germline (reference sequence). The CDR3 here is CASMRGLFVNTEAFF. The DNA of the CDR3 is TGTGCCAGTATGAGAGGCCTATTCGTGAACACTGAAGCTTTCTTT.

This clonotype was found many times. CDR3 residues: CASRNREGDIQYF. CDR3 bases: TGTGCCAGCAGGAACAGGGAGGGGGACATTCAGTACTTC. The chain joins TRBV6-5 to TRBJ2-4; D possibly corresponds to TRBD2 (7 bases). Trimming stripped 6 bases from V and 8 bases from J, with 14 bases between. This CDR3 is 13 amino acids long. Per germline, CDR1 MNHEY and CDR2 SVGAGI.

This clonotype has a count of ten or more. The chain couples TRBV6-5 to TRBJ1-2, with 8 bases that match TRBD1. V shed 0 bases, J shed 7 bases, and the junction held 10 bases outside the gene matches. The CDR3 contains 16 residues. CDR1 is MNHEY and CDR2 is SVGAGI in the germline V gene. CDR3 sequence reads: CASSYSSVGQGVGYTF. The CDR3 bases are TGTGCCAGCAGTTACTCGAGCGTTGGACAGGGCGTTGGCTACACCTTC.

V usage is TRBV3-1 and J usage is TRBJ1-3; no clear D gene. This CDR3 contains 15 residues. With 0 bases removed from V and 4 bases from J, the gap between germline ends came to 10 bases. CDR1 LGHDT and CDR2 YNNKEL come from the germline V gene (reference sequence). CDR3 protein: CASSQDHSSGNTIYF. CDR3 nucleotide sequence: TGTGCCAGCAGCCAAGATCACAGTTCAGGAAACACCATATATTTT.